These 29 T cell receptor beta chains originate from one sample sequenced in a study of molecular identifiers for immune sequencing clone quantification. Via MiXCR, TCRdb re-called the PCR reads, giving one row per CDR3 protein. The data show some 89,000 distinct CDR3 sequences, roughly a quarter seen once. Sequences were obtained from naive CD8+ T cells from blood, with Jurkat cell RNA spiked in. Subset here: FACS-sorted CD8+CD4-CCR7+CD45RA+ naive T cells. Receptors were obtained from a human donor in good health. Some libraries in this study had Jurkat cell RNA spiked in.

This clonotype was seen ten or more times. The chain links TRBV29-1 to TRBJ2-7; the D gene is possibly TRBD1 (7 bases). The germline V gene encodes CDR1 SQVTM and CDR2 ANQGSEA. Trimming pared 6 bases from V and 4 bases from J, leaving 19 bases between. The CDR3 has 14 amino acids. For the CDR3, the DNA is TGCAGCGTGGGGGCCACAGGGGCGGGATACGAGCAGTACTTC. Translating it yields CSVGATGAGYEQYF.

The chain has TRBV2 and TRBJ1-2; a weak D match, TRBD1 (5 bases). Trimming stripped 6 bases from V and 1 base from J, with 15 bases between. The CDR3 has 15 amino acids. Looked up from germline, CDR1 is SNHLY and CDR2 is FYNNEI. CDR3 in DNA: TGTGCCAGCAGCGTGACTGACAGCAGTAACTATGGCTACACCTTC. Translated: CASSVTDSSNYGYTF.

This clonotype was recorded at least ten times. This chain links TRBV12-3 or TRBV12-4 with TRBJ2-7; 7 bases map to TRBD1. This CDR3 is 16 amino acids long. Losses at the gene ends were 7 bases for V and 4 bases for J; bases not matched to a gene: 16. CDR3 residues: CASTHFTGTELYEQYF. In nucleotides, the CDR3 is TGTGCCAGCACCCACTTTACCGGGACAGAACTTTACGAGCAGTACTTC.

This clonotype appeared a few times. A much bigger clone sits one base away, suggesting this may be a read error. CDR3 loop: CASSSSGTSSTGTQYF. In nucleotides, the CDR3 is TGTGCCAGCAGCTCCTCCGGGACTAGCAGCACAGGTACGCAGTATTTT. V usage is TRBV13 and J usage is TRBJ2-3, with TRBD2 identical over 9 bases. The germline V gene encodes CDR1 PRHDT and CDR2 FYEKMQ (reference sequence). The CDR3 spans 16 residues.

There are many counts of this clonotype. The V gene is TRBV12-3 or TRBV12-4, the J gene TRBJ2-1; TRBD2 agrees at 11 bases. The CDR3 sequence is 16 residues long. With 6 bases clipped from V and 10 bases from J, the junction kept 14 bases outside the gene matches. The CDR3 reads CASSPPGLAGGREQFF. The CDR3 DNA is TGTGCCAGCAGCCCACCTGGGCTAGCGGGAGGAAGAGAGCAGTTCTTC.

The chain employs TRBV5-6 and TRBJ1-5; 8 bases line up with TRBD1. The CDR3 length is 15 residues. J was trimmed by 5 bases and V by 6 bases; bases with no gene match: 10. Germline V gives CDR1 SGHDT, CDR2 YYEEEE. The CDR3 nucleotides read TGTGCCAGCAACACCCGACAGGGGCCTTATCAGCCCCAGCATTTT. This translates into CASNTRQGPYQPQHF.

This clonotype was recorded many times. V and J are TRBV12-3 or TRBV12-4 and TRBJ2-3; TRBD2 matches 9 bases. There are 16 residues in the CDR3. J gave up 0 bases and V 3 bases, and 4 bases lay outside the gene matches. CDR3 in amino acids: CASSFLLAGSTDTQYF. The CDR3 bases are TGTGCCAGCAGTTTTTTGCTAGCGGGGAGCACAGATACGCAGTATTTT.

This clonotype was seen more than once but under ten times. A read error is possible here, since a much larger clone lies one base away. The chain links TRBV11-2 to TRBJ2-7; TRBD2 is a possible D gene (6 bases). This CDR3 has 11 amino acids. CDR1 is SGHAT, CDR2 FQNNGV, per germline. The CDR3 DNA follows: TGTGCCAGCGGCTTGCTAGCGGAGCAGTACTTC. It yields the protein CASGLLAEQYF.

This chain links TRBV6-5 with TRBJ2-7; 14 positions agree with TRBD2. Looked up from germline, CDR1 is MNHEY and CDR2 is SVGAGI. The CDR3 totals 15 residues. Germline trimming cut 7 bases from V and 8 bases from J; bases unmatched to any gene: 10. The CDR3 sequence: CASTPGTSGRTKQYF. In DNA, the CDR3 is TGTGCCAGCACCCCCGGGACTAGCGGGAGAACTAAGCAGTACTTC.

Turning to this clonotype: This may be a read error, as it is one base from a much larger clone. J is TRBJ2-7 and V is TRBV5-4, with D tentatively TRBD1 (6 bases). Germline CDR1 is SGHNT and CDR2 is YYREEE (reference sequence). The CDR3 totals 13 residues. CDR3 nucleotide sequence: TGTGCCAGCAGGGCCGGACAGAACTACGGGCAGTACTTC. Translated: CASRAGQNYGQYF.

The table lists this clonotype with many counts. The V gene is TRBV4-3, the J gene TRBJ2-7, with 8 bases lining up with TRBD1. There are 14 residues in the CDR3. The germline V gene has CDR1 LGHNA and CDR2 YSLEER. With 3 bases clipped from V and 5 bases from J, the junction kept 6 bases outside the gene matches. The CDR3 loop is CASSQWQGANEQYF. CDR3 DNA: TGCGCCAGCAGCCAGTGGCAGGGGGCGAACGAGCAGTACTTC.

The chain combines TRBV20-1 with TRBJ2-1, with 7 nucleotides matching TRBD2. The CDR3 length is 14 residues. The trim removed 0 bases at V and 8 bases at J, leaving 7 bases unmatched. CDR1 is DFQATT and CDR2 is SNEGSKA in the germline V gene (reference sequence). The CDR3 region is CSARDDGRADEQFF. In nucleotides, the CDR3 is TGCAGTGCTAGAGATGATGGGAGGGCCGATGAGCAGTTCTTC.

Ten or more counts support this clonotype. The CDR3 sequence is CASSQGLAGALRSGTQYF. The CDR3 bases are TGCGCCAGCAGCCAAGGCCTAGCGGGGGCGCTCCGTTCCGGAACGCAGTATTTT. The chain uses TRBV4-3 and TRBJ2-3; TRBD2 matches at 10 bases. Germline CDR1 and CDR2: LGHNA and YSLEER. This CDR3 region has 18 residues. Trimming removed 1 base from V and 9 bases from J; junction bases left unmatched: 16.

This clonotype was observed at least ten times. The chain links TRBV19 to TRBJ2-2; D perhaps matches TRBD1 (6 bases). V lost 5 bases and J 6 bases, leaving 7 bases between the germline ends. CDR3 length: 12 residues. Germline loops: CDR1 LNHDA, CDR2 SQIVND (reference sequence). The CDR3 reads CASSEGAGELFF. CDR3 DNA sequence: TGTGCCAGTAGTGAGGGGGCCGGGGAGCTGTTTTTT.

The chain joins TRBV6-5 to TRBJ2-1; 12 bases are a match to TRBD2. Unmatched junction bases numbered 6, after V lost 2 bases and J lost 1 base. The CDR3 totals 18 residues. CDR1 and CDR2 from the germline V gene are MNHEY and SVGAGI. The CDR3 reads CASSYGLAGGGSYNEQFF. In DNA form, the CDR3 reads TGTGCCAGCAGTTACGGGCTAGCGGGAGGGGGATCCTACAATGAGCAGTTCTTC.

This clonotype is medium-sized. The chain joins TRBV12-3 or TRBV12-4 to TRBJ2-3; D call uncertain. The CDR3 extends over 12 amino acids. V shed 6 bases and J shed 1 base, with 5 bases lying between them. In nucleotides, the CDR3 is TGTGCCAGCAGCTTGGGCACAGATACGCAGTATTTT. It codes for CASSLGTDTQYF.

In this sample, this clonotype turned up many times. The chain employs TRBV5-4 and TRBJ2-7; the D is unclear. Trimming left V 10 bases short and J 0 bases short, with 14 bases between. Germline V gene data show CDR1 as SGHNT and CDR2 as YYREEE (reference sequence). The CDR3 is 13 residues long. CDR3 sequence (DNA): TGTGCCGTTCAGCACTCGAGCTCCTACGAGCAGTACTTC. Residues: CAVQHSSSYEQYF.

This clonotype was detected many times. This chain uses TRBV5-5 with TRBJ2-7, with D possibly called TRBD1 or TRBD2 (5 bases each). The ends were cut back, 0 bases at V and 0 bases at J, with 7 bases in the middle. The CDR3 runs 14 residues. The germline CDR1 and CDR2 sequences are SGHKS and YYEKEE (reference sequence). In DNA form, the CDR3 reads TGTGCCAGCAGCTTGGGAGGGGCCTCCTACGAGCAGTACTTC. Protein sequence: CASSLGGASYEQYF.

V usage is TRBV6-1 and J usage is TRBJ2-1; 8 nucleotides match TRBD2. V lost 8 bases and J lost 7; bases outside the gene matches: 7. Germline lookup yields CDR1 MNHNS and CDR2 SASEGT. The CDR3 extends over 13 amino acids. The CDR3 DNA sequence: TGTGCCAGCGGCGTAGCGGGAATAAATGAGCAGTTCTTC. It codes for CASGVAGINEQFF.

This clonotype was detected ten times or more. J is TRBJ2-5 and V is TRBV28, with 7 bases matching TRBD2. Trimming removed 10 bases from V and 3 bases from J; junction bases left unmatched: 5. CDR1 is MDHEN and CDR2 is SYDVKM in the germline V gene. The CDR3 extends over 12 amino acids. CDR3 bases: TGTGCCACCGAGGGAGGGGAAGAGACCCAGTACTTC. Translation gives CATEGGEETQYF.

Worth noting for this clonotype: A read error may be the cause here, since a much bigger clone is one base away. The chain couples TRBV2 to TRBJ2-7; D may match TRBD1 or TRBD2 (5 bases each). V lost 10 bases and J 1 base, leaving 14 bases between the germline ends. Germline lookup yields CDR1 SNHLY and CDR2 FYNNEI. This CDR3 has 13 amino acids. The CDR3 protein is CAIERDVSYEQYF. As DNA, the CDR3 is TGTGCCATCGAAAGGGACGTATCCTACGAGCAGTACTTC.

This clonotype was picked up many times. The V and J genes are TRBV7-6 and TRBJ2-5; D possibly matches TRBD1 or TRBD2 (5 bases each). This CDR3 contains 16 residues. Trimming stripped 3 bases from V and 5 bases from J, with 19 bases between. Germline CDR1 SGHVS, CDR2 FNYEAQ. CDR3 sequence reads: CASSLSRDPIWETQYF. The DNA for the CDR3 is TGTGCCAGCAGCTTGTCCCGGGACCCCATATGGGAGACCCAGTACTTC.

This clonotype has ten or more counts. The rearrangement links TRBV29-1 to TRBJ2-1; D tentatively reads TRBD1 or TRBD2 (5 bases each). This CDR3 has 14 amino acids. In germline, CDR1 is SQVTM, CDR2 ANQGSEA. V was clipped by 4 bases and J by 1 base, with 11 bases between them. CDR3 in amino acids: CSVGESGSYNEQFF. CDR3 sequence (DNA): TGCAGCGTTGGGGAGTCAGGGTCCTACAATGAGCAGTTCTTC.

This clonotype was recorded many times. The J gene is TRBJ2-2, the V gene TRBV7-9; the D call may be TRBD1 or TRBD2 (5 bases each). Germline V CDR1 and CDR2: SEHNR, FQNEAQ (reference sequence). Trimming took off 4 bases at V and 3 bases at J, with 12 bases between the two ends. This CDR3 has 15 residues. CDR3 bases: TGTGCCAGCAGCTACAGAGGGACGTACACCGGGGAGCTGTTTTTT. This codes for CASSYRGTYTGELFF.

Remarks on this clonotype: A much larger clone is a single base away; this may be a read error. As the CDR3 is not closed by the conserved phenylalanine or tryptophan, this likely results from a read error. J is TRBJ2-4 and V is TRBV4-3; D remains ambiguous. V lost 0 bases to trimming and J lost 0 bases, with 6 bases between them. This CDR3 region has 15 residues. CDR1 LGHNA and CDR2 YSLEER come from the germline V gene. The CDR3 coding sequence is TGCGCCAGCAGCCAAGATTGGATAGCCAAAAACATTCAGTACCTC. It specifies CASSQDWIAKNIQYL.

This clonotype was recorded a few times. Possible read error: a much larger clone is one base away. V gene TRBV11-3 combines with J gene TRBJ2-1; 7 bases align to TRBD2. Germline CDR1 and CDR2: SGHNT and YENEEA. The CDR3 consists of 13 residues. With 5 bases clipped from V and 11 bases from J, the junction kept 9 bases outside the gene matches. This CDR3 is CASSEGTINKQFF. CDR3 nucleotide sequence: TGTGCCAGCAGCGAAGGGACTATAAATAAGCAGTTCTTC.

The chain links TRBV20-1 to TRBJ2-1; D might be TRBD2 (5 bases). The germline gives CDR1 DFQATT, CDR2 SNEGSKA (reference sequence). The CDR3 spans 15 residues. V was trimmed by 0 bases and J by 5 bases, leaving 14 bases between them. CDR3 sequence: CSARDFTEGNNEQFF. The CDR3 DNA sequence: TGCAGTGCTAGAGACTTCACAGAGGGTAACAATGAGCAGTTCTTC.

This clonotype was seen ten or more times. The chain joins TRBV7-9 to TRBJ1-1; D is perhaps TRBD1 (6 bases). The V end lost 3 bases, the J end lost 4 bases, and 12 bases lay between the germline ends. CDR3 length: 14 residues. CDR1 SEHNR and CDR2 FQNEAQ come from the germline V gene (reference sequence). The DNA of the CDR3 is TGTGCCAGCAGCTTCCAGGGGCGAGGCACTGAAGCTTTCTTT. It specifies CASSFQGRGTEAFF.

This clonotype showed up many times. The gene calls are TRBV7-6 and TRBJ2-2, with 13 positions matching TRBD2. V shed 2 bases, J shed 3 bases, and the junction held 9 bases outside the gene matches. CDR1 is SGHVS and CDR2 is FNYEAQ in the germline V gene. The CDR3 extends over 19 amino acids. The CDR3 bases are TGTGCCAGCAGCTTACCCCTGACTAGCGGGGGGCCTTACACCGGGGAGCTGTTTTTT. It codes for CASSLPLTSGGPYTGELFF.